The sequence of this T cell receptor (beta chain) was determined in a study of long-term antiretroviral therapy in people with HIV. Survey level was the resolution at which the v3.0 immunoSEQ assay ran. Repertoires were generated with immunoSEQ multiplex PCR, while TCRdb's copy carries only in-frame clones and drops some. Of about 21,000 clones listed, 90% are singletons. The V gene lost 6 bases and the J gene lost 5 bases, with 13 bases spanning the gap. This CDR3 has 14 residues. In germline, CDR1 is MRHNA, CDR2 SNTAGT. The rearrangement joins TRBV6-4 to TRBJ2-2; D remains unclear. Sequenced here: unsorted PBMCs, sampled approximately 4.5 years before starting antiretroviral therapy. This receptor was obtained from a woman aged 30 to 39 with HIV. CDR3 amino acids: CASSEIYGTGELFF. The CDR3 DNA reads TGTGCCAGCAGCGAGATATACGGGACCGGGGAGCTGTTTTTT.